This passage covers 12 T cell receptor beta chains from one sample sequenced in a study of T cell responses to AZD1222 COVID-19 vaccine. The table came from immunoSEQ multiplex PCR; TCRdb's copy has only in-frame clones and leaves some out. This sample yields approximately 130,000 clones, of which roughly 87% are seen a single time; 5% to 7% belongs to the top ten. Sequencing was performed on peripheral blood, taken 28 days after the second AZD1222 dose. The receptors originated from an adult who received the AZD1222 COVID-19 vaccine.

The chain is built from TRBV5-1 and TRBJ1-2; 8 bases agree with TRBD1. CDR3 length: 15 amino acids. Germline CDR1 and CDR2: SGHRS and YFSETQ. The trim removed 1 base at V and 7 bases at J, leaving 9 bases unmatched. The CDR3 DNA is TGCGCCAGCAGCTTGTCGCGGACAGGGAGCGGTGGCTACACCTTC. It is translated as CASSLSRTGSGGYTF.

The chain links TRBV7-9 to TRBJ2-7; 8 positions match TRBD1. CDR1 is SEHNR and CDR2 is FQNEAQ in the germline V gene (reference sequence). Trimming cost V 5 bases and J 3 bases; bases outside gene matches: 3. This CDR3 has 13 residues. The CDR3 DNA follows: TGTGCCAGCAGCGCCGACAGGGGCTACGAGCAGTACTTC. Translation gives CASSADRGYEQYF.

The V call is TRBV6-4, the J call TRBJ1-2; D remains ambiguous. This CDR3 is 16 amino acids long. With 7 bases removed from V and 3 bases from J, the gap between germline ends came to 21 bases. Germline CDR1 is MRHNA and CDR2 is SNTAGT. CDR3 DNA: TGTGCCAGCATTTTTTTCCAACTGGAGGGATACTATGGCTACACCTTC. Translation: CASIFFQLEGYYGYTF.

The rearrangement joins TRBV6-5 to TRBJ1-4; 8 nucleotides agree with TRBD1. The CDR3 has 15 residues. Germline CDR1 is MNHEY and CDR2 is SVGAGI. V trimming: 6 bases; J trimming: 8 bases; junction bases outside the gene matches: 11. In DNA, the CDR3 is TGTGCCAGCAGACCCCGGACAGGGCTAAAAGAAAAACTGTTTTTT. It is translated as CASRPRTGLKEKLFF.

The rearrangement links TRBV5-1 to TRBJ2-1; no firm D call. The CDR3 consists of 12 residues. With 3 bases removed from V and 10 bases from J, the gap between germline ends came to 11 bases. Per germline, CDR1 SGHRS and CDR2 YFSETQ. Here the CDR3 reads CASSSHMGEQFF. The DNA of the CDR3 is TGCGCCAGCAGCTCCCACATGGGAGAGCAGTTCTTC. Complete variable domain (other parts from reference TRBV5-1 and TRBJ2-1): KAGVTQTPRYLIKTRGQQVTLSCSPISGHRSVSWYQQTPGQGLQFLFEYFSETQRNKGNFPGRFSGRQFSNSRSEMNVSTLELGDSALYLCASSSHMGEQFFGPGTRLTVL.

The rearrangement uses TRBV4-2 and TRBJ2-3; D remains ambiguous. V lost 0 bases and J 7 bases, leaving 17 bases between the germline ends. Per germline, CDR1 LGHNA and CDR2 YNFKEQ. The CDR3 consists of 16 residues. CDR3 protein: CASSQEGTADGNTQYF. CDR3 in DNA: TGTGCCAGCAGCCAAGAGGGTACGGCGGATGGGAATACGCAGTATTTT.

The V call is TRBV5-1, the J call TRBJ1-1; unclear D gene. Germline assignment: CDR1 SGHRS and CDR2 YFSETQ. This CDR3 is 14 amino acids long. Trimming took 0 bases from V and 5 from J, leaving 11 bases between them. CDR3 nucleotides: TGCGCCAGCAGCTTGGAACACCCGAATACTGAAGCTTTCTTT. Translation gives CASSLEHPNTEAFF.

The chain has TRBV23-1 and TRBJ1-5, with TRBD1 as a possible D gene (5 bases). TRBV23-1 qualifies as an ORF whose function is uncertain. The CDR3 is 17 amino acids. The V and J ends lost 0 bases and 0 bases respectively, with 12 bases between them. CDR3 protein: CASSQSGPDYSNQPQHF. CDR3 DNA: TGCGCCAGCAGTCAATCGGGACCCGACTATAGCAATCAGCCCCAGCATTTT.

The chain joins TRBV7-2 to TRBJ1-5; 9 nucleotides line up with TRBD1. The V and J ends lost 4 bases and 4 bases, in that order; junction bases with no gene match: 8. CDR1 SGHTA and CDR2 FQGNSA come from the germline V gene. The CDR3 extends over 16 amino acids. CDR3: CASSSKGTGRNQPQHF. CDR3 bases: TGTGCCAGCAGCTCCAAAGGGACAGGGAGAAATCAGCCCCAGCATTTT.

This clone was detected only once. The chain is built from TRBV3-1 (or the pseudogene TRBV3-2) and TRBJ2-7; 14 bases are shared with TRBD2. The CDR3 consists of 18 residues. Per germline, CDR1 LGHDT and CDR2 YNNKEL (reference sequence). Trimming removed 4 bases from V and 0 bases from J; junction bases left unmatched: 8. CDR3 sequence (DNA): TGTGCCAGCAGCCCGGGACTAGCGGGAGCCCCGAGCTCCTACGAGCAGTACTTC. Translating it yields CASSPGLAGAPSSYEQYF.

The J gene is TRBJ1-6, the V gene TRBV2; TRBD1 matches 7 bases. Trimming at V came to 6 bases and at J to 7 bases, leaving 6 bases not matched to a gene. The CDR3 runs to 14 residues. From germline, CDR1 is SNHLY and CDR2 FYNNEI. The CDR3: CASSADRANSPLHF. Written as DNA, the CDR3 is TGTGCCAGCAGCGCCGACAGGGCGAATTCACCCCTCCACTTT.

This chain uses TRBV3-1 (or the pseudogene TRBV3-2) with TRBJ1-1; 7 bases fit TRBD1. Germline CDR1 reads LGHDT; CDR2 reads YNNKEL (reference sequence). V was clipped by 1 base and J by 5 bases; unmatched bases: 10. This CDR3 region has 16 residues. DNA of the CDR3: TGTGCCAGCAGCCAAGTTCAAATCAGGGGGAGTACTGAAGCTTTCTTT. This gives the protein CASSQVQIRGSTEAFF.